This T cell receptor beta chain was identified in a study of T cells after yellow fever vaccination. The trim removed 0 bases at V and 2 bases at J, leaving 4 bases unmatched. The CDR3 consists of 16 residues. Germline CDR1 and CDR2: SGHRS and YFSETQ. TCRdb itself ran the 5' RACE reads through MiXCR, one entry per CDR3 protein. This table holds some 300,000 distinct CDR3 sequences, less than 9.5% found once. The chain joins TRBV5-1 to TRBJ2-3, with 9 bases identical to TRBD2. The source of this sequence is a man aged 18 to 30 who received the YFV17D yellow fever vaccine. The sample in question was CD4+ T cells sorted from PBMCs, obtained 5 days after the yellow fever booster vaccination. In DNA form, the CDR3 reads TGCGCCAGCAGCTTGGGGACTAGCGACCTCACAGATACGCAGTATTTT. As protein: CASSLGTSDLTDTQYF. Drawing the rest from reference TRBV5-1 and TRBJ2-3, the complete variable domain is KAGVTQTPRYLIKTRGQQVTLSCSPISGHRSVSWYQQTPGQGLQFLFEYFSETQRNKGNFPGRFSGRQFSNSRSEMNVSTLELGDSALYLCASSLGTSDLTDTQYFGPGTRLTVL.